This TCR beta chain was recovered during a study of somatic mutations in cytotoxic T cells in rheumatoid arthritis. The study's findings and limits: Statistically, CD8+ T-cell clonality was not significantly distinct between individuals with rheumatoid arthritis and age-matched healthy controls. With some 62 patients examined, roughly eight had a largest CD8+ clone exceeding 20% of CD8+ cells. There was no knowledge of the antigen targets of the expanded CD8+ clones.

Concerning this clone: The antigen is unknown.

With V trimmed by 3 bases and J by 14 bases, 8 bases remained unmatched. The CDR3 has 13 residues. Germline CDR1 MNHEY, CDR2 SMNVEV (reference sequence). Repertoires were generated with immunoSEQ multiplex PCR, while TCRdb's copy carries only in-frame clones and drops some. Of tens of thousands of clones in the sample, less than 85% were seen once. The chain carries TRBV27 and TRBJ2-1, with 9 bases fitting TRBD2. This clonotype was obtained from a middle-aged man in good health. Sequencing used CD8+ T cells sorted from blood. The CDR3 loop reads CASSFSSGDGEFF. The DNA of the CDR3 is TGTGCCAGCAGTTTTTCTAGCGGGGACGGTGAGTTCTTC.